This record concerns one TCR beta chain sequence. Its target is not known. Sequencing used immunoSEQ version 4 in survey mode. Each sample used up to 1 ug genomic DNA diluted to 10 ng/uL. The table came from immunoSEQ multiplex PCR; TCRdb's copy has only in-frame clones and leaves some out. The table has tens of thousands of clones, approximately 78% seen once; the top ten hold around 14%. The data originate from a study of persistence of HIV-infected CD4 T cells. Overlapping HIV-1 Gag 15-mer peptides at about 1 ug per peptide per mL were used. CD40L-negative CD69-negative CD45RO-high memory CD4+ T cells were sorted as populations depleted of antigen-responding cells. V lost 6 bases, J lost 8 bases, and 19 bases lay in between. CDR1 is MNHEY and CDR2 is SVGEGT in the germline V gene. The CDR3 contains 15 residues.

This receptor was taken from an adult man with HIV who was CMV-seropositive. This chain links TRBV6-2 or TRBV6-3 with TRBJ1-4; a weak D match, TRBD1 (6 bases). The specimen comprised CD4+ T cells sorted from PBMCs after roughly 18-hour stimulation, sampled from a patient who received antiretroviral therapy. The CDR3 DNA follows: TGTGCCAGCAGCCCTAACAGGGCCGGAAAAGAAAAACTGTTTTTT. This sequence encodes CASSPNRAGKEKLFF.